The source of this T cell receptor (beta chain) is a study of T cell repertoires in cytomegalovirus infection. Overall study context: The study used recently identified HLA-C-restricted and well-studied HLA-B-restricted CMV epitopes. Evidence of both CMV infection and a matching HLA type came from public TCR beta signatures.

Details on this clonotype: Its target is not known.

General study results and limits: Within the response measured ex vivo, HLA-C-restricted CMV-specific TCR beta clonotypes were dominant. Carriage of CMV together with the relevant HLA was identifiable through cumulative public TCR beta family frequency.

TCRdb re-analysed the reads in MiXCR, keeping a single row per CDR3 protein. The profile shows tens of thousands of distinct CDR3 sequences, about 19% of them singletons. The CDR3 is 15 residues long. V lost 1 base to trimming and J lost 3 bases, with 16 bases between them. Looked up from germline, CDR1 is DFQATT and CDR2 is SNEGSKA (reference sequence). The input for sequencing was CD8+ T cells from cultured PBMCs, taken from culture after CMV antigen stimulation. The rearrangement links TRBV20-1 to TRBJ2-7; D is perhaps TRBD1 or TRBD2 (5 bases each). The TCR comes from a human donor in good health (CMV status not recorded). Some clones in this sample may be carry-over from other donors' samples. The CDR3 reads CSARGPRDVYYEQYF. CDR3 coding DNA: TGCAGTGCTAGAGGCCCCCGGGACGTCTACTACGAGCAGTACTTC.